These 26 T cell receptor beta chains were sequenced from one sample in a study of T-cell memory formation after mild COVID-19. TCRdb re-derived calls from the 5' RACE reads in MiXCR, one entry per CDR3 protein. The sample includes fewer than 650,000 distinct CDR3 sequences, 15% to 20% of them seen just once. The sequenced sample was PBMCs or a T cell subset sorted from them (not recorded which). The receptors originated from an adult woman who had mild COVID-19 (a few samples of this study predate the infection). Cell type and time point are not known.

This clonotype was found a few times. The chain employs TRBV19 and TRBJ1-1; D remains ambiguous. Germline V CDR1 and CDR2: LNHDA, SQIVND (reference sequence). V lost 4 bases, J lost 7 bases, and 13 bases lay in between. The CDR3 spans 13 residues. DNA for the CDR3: TGTGCCAGTAGTACTATCAGACGGCTTGAAGCTTTCTTT. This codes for CASSTIRRLEAFF.

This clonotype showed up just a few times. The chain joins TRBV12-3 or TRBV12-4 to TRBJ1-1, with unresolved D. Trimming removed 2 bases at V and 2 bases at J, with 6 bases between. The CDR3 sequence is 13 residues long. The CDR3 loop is CASSLSINTEAFF. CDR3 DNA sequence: TGTGCCAGCAGTTTATCCATAAACACTGAAGCTTTCTTT.

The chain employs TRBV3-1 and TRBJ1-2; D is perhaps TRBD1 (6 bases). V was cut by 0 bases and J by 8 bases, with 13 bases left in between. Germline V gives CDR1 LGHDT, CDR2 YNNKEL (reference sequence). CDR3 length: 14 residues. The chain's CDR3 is CASSQDRGRVGYTF. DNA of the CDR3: TGTGCCAGCAGCCAAGATCGGGGGCGGGTAGGCTACACCTTC. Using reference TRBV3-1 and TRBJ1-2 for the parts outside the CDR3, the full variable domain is DTAVSQTPKYLVTQMGNDKSIKCEQNLGHDTMYWYKQDSKKFLKIMFSYNNKELIINETVPNRFSPKSPDKAHLNLHINSLELGDSAVYFCASSQDRGRVGYTFGSGTRLTVV.

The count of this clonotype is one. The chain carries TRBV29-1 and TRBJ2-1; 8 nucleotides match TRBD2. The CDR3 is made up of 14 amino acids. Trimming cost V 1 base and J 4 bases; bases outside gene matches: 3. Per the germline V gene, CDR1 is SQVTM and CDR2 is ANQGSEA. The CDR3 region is CSVEVRGAYNEQFF. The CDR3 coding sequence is TGCAGCGTTGAAGTGCGGGGGGCGTACAATGAGCAGTTCTTC.

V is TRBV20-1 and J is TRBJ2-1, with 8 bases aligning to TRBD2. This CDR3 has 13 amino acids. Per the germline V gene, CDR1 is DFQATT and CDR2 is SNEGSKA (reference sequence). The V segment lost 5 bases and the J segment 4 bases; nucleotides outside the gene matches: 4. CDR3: CSASAGGYNEQFF. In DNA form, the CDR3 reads TGCAGTGCTTCCGCGGGAGGATACAATGAGCAGTTCTTC.

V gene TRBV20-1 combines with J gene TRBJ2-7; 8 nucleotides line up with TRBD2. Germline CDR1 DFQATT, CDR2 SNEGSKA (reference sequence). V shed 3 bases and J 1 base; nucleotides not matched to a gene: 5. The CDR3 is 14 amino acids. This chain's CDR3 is CSASIPSGSYEQYF. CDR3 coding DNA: TGCAGTGCTAGTATCCCTAGCGGGTCCTACGAGCAGTACTTC.

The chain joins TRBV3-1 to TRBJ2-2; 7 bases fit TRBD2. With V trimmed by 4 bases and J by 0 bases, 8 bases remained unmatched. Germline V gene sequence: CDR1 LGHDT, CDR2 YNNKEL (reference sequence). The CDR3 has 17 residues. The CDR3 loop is CASSPYGGRANTGELFF. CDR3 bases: TGTGCCAGCAGCCCGTACGGAGGGAGGGCGAACACCGGGGAGCTGTTTTTT.

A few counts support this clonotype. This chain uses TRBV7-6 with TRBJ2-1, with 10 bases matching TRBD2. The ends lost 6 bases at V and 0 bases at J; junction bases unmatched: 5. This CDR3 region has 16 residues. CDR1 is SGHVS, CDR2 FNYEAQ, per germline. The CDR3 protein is CASSQPSGSSYNEQFF. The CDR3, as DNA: TGTGCCAGCAGTCAACCTAGCGGGAGCTCCTACAATGAGCAGTTCTTC. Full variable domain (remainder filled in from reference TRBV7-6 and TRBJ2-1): GAGVSQSPRYKVTKRGQDVALRCDPISGHVSLYWYRQALGQGPEFLTYFNYEAQQDKSGLPNDRFSAERPEGSISTLTIQRTEQRDSAMYRCASSQPSGSSYNEQFFGPGTRLTVL.

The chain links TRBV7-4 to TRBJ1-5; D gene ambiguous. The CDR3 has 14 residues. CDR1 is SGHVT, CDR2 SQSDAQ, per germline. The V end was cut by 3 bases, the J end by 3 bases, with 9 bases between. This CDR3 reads CASSLWPDNQPQHF. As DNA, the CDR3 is TGTGCCAGCAGCTTGTGGCCGGACAATCAGCCCCAGCATTTT.

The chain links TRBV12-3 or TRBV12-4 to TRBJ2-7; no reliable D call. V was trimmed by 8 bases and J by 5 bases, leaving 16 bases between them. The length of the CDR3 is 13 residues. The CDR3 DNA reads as TGTGCCAGCCGACCCGGAGTGATCGACGAGCAGTACTTC. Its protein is CASRPGVIDEQYF.

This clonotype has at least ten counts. The CDR3 sequence is CASSPPAGYSYEQYF. CDR3 sequence (DNA): TGTGCCAGCAGTCCGCCCGCAGGGTACTCCTACGAGCAGTACTTC. This chain links TRBV12-3 or TRBV12-4 with TRBJ2-7; D perhaps matches TRBD1 (5 bases). The V end lost 5 bases, the J end lost 0 bases, and 14 bases lay between the germline ends. The CDR3 extends over 15 amino acids.

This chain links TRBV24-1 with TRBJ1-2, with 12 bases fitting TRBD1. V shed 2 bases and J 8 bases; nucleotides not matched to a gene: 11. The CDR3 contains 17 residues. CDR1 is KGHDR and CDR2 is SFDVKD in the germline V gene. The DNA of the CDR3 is TGTGCCACCAGTGATTCGCCCGGGACAGGGGGCCAAGAAGGCTACACCTTC. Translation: CATSDSPGTGGQEGYTF.

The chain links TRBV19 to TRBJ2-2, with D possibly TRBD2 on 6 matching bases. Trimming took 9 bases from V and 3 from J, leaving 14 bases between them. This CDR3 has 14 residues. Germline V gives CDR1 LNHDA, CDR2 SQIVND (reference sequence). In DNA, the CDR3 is TGTGCCAGCGGCGAGGGACTTTACACCGGGGAGCTGTTTTTT. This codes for CASGEGLYTGELFF.

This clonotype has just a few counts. The CDR3 coding sequence is TGTGCCAGCAAAGGGGGACAGACCTATGGCTACACCTTC. It codes for CASKGGQTYGYTF. The chain uses TRBV7-3 and TRBJ1-2; 7 positions agree with TRBD1. This CDR3 has 13 amino acids. V lost 7 bases, J lost 4 bases, and 6 bases stayed unmatched. From germline, CDR1 is SGHTA and CDR2 FQGTGA.

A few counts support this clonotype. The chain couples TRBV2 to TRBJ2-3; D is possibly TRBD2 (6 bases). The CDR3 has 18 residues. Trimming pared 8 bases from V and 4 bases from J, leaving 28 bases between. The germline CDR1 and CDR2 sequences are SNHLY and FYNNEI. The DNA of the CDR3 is TGTGCCAGCGGCTTTTTAGGGGATCAACCGCGGGAACCAGATACGCAGTATTTT. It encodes CASGFLGDQPREPDTQYF.

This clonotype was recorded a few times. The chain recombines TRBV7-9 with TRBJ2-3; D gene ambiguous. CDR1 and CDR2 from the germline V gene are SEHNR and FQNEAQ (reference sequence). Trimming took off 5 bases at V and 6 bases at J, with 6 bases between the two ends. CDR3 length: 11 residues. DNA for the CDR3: TGTGCCAGCAGCACGGGCGATACGCAGTATTTT. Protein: CASSTGDTQYF.

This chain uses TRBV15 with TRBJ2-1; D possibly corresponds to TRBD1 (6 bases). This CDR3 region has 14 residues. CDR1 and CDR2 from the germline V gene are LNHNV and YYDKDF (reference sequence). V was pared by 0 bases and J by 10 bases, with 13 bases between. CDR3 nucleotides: TGTGCCACCAGCAGAGAAACAGGGACAAGGGAGCAGTTCTTC. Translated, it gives CATSRETGTREQFF.

The CDR3 nucleotides are TGTGCCAGCAGCTTCACGAGACAGGGGGTCAATGAGCAGTTCTTC. It is translated as CASSFTRQGVNEQFF. J is TRBJ2-1 and V is TRBV7-9, with 9 bases matching TRBD1. With 3 bases clipped from V and 6 bases from J, the junction kept 6 bases outside the gene matches. The CDR3 has 15 amino acids. Germline values: CDR1 SEHNR, CDR2 FQNEAQ (reference sequence).

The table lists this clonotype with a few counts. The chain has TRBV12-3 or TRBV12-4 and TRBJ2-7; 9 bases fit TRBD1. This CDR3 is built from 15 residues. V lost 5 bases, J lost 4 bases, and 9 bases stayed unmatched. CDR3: CASSVSGTGRYEQYF. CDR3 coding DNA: TGTGCCAGCAGTGTATCCGGGACAGGGAGGTACGAGCAGTACTTC.

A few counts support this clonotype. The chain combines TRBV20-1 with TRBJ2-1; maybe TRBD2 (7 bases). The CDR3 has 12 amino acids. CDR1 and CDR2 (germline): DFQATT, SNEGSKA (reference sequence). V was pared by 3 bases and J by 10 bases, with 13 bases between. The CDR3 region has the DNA TGCAGTGCTAGCGGGGGGCGTTTAGAGCAGTTCTTC. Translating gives CSASGGRLEQFF.

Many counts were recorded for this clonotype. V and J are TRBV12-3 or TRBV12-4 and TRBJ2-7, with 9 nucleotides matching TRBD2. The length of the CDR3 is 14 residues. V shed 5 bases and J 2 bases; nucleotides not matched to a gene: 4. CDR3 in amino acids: CASSNSGGPYEQYF. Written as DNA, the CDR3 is TGTGCCAGCAGTAATAGCGGGGGACCCTACGAGCAGTACTTC.

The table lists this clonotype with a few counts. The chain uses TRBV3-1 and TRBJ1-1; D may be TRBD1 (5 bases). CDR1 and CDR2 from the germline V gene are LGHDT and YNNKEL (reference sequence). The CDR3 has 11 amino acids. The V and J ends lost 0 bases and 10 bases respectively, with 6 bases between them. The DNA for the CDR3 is TGTGCCAGCAGCCAAGATCAGGGAGCTTTCTTT. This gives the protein CASSQDQGAFF. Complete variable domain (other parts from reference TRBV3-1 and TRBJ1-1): DTAVSQTPKYLVTQMGNDKSIKCEQNLGHDTMYWYKQDSKKFLKIMFSYNNKELIINETVPNRFSPKSPDKAHLNLHINSLELGDSAVYFCASSQDQGAFFGQGTRLTVV.

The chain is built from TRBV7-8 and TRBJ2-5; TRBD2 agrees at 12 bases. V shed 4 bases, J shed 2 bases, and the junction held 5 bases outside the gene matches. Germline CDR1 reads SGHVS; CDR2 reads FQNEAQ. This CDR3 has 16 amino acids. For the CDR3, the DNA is TGTGCCAGCAGCTCTAGCGGGAGGGCCGTACAAGAGACCCAGTACTTC. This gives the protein CASSSSGRAVQETQYF.

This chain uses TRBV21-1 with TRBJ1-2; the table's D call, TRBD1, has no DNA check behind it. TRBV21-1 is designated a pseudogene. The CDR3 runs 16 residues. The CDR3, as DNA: TGTGCCAGCAGCAAATCCCCCGGGACAACTAACTATGGCTACACCTTC. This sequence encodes CASSKSPGTTNYGYTF.

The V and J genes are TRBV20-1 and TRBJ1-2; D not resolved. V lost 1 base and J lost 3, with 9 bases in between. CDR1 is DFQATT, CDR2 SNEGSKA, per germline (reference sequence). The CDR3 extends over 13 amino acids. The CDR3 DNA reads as TGCAGTGCTAGAGTGTACGGGGACTATGGCTACACCTTC. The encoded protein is CSARVYGDYGYTF.

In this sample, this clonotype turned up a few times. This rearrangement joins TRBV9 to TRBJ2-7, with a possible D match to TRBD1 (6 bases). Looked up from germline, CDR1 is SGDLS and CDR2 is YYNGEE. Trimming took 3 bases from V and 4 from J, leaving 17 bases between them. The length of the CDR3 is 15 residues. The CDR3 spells CASSAFTGWAYEQYF. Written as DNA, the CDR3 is TGTGCCAGCAGCGCCTTTACAGGGTGGGCATACGAGCAGTACTTC.